A single sample gave rise to the 17 T cell receptor beta chains below, sequenced in a study of cytomegalovirus exposure and HLA in healthy donors. The PCR ran on 60 Vbeta and 13 Jbeta primers. Assay: immunoSEQ multiplex PCR; the TCRdb copy retains only in-frame clones and omits some. The sample has 150,000 to 200,000 clones, around 76% seen once. Sequenced: PBMCs. The receptors stem from a middle-aged man in good health and CMV-seronegative.

The J gene is TRBJ2-5, the V gene TRBV2; TRBD1 aligns across 7 bases. The CDR3 is made up of 14 amino acids. CDR1 is SNHLY and CDR2 is FYNNEI in the germline V gene. V shed 6 bases and J 3 bases; nucleotides not matched to a gene: 7. The CDR3 coding sequence is TGTGCCAGCAGCAGAGGACAGGCCGAAGAGACCCAGTACTTC. Residues: CASSRGQAEETQYF.

This chain links TRBV7-8 with TRBJ1-3, with TRBD1 as a possible D gene (5 bases). The germline CDR1 and CDR2 sequences are SGHVS and FQNEAQ. This CDR3 is 15 amino acids long. Trimming took 5 bases from V and 1 from J, leaving 12 bases between them. The CDR3 DNA follows: TGTGCCAGCAGCCGCCCTCGGACATCTGGAAACACCATATATTTT. The encoded protein is CASSRPRTSGNTIYF.

The rearrangement joins TRBV6-1 to TRBJ1-4; 7 bases match TRBD1. Germline assignment: CDR1 MNHNS and CDR2 SASEGT. The V and J ends lost 6 bases and 3 bases, in that order; junction bases with no gene match: 7. This CDR3 has 15 residues. CDR3 coding DNA: TGTGCCAGCAGCGCTACAGGGGCAGCTAATGAAAAACTGTTTTTT. Translated, it gives CASSATGAANEKLFF.

The rearrangement uses TRBV6-6 and TRBJ2-7; maybe TRBD1 (6 bases). Looked up from germline, CDR1 is MNHNY and CDR2 is SVGAGI (reference sequence). CDR3 size: 15 residues. The V end lost 5 bases, the J end lost 0 bases, and 14 bases lay between the germline ends. For the CDR3, the DNA is TGTGCCAGCAGTGCCTTAACAGGGTCCTCCTACGAGCAGTACTTC. Encoded protein: CASSALTGSSYEQYF.

The chain combines TRBV6-6 with TRBJ1-6; D uncertain. From germline, CDR1 is MNHNY and CDR2 SVGAGI (reference sequence). Trimming pared 5 bases from V and 6 bases from J, leaving 14 bases between. The CDR3 is 15 amino acids. In DNA form, the CDR3 reads TGTGCCAGCAGTGAGGGTGAAGGGCCTAATTCACCCCTCCACTTT. This encodes CASSEGEGPNSPLHF.

This rearrangement joins TRBV5-1 to TRBJ1-2; 9 positions match TRBD1. CDR3 length: 15 residues. The germline V gene encodes CDR1 SGHRS and CDR2 YFSETQ. With V trimmed by 0 bases and J by 4 bases, 4 bases remained unmatched. Written as DNA, the CDR3 is TGCGCCAGCAGCTTGGGGGACAGGGACGTCTATGGCTACACCTTC. As protein: CASSLGDRDVYGYTF. Filled out from reference TRBV5-1 and TRBJ1-2, the complete variable domain reads KAGVTQTPRYLIKTRGQQVTLSCSPISGHRSVSWYQQTPGQGLQFLFEYFSETQRNKGNFPGRFSGRQFSNSRSEMNVSTLELGDSALYLCASSLGDRDVYGYTFGSGTRLTVV.

This chain joins TRBV19 and TRBJ1-5; 10 nucleotides align to TRBD1. The CDR3 consists of 16 residues. CDR1 and CDR2 from the germline V gene are LNHDA and SQIVND (reference sequence). J lost 3 bases, V lost 1 base, and 3 bases had no gene match. CDR3 protein: CASSIVDRGYNQPQHF. CDR3 sequence (DNA): TGTGCCAGTAGTATAGTGGACAGGGGGTACAATCAGCCCCAGCATTTT.

This chain connects TRBV29-1 to TRBJ2-1, with D possibly TRBD1 on 6 matching bases. Per the germline V gene, CDR1 is SQVTM and CDR2 is ANQGSEA. The V end lost 1 base, the J end lost 7 bases, and 14 bases lay between the germline ends. This CDR3 spans 14 amino acids. The CDR3 sequence is CSVEVGRGVNEQFF. CDR3 DNA sequence: TGCAGCGTTGAAGTAGGCAGGGGAGTAAATGAGCAGTTCTTC.

The chain employs TRBV2 and TRBJ1-4; 10 bases line up with TRBD1. Trimming removed 6 bases from V and 3 bases from J; junction bases left unmatched: 1. Germline V gene lookup returns CDR1 SNHLY and CDR2 FYNNEI. The length of the CDR3 is 14 residues. Here the CDR3 DNA reads TGTGCCAGCAGGGGGACAGGGGCTAATGAAAAACTGTTTTTT. It yields the protein CASRGTGANEKLFF.

The chain carries TRBV2 and TRBJ2-6; no reliable D call. The germline V and J ends were trimmed by 7 bases and 0 bases, with 4 bases remaining between them. The germline CDR1 and CDR2 sequences are SNHLY and FYNNEI. The CDR3 has 13 amino acids. The CDR3 loop is CASTGSGANVLTF. For the CDR3, the DNA is TGTGCCAGCACGGGCTCTGGGGCCAACGTCCTGACTTTC.

The V and J genes are TRBV14 and TRBJ1-4; D remains ambiguous. The germline CDR1 and CDR2 sequences are SGHDN and FVKESK. This CDR3 contains 16 residues. The V gene lost 1 base and the J gene lost 8 bases, with 17 bases spanning the gap. CDR3: CASSQGTGLPGEKLFF. Written as DNA, the CDR3 is TGTGCCAGCAGCCAAGGAACCGGGCTACCGGGAGAAAAACTGTTTTTT.

The V and J genes are TRBV6-5 and TRBJ2-7; TRBD2 is a possible D gene (7 bases). V was cut by 10 bases and J by 2 bases, with 18 bases left in between. CDR1 and CDR2 from the germline V gene are MNHEY and SVGAGI. CDR3 length equals 14 residues. DNA for the CDR3: TGTGCCACGGGGGGCGGGTCGACTACCTACGAGCAGTACTTC. This sequence encodes CATGGGSTTYEQYF.

The chain employs TRBV7-3 and TRBJ2-5; weak D call: TRBD2 (5 bases). Germline V lookup: CDR1 SGHTA, CDR2 FQGTGA. Trimming shortened V by 3 bases and J by 0 bases, and 8 bases separated the two germline ends. This CDR3 is built from 14 residues. CDR3 sequence (DNA): TGTGCCAGCAGCTTGGACGGGAACCAAGAGACCCAGTACTTC. This sequence encodes CASSLDGNQETQYF.

V usage is TRBV2 and J usage is TRBJ2-6; D possibly corresponds to TRBD2 (5 bases). This CDR3 is 16 amino acids long. V dropped 4 bases and J dropped 0 bases, with 10 bases sitting between them. The germline V gene encodes CDR1 SNHLY and CDR2 FYNNEI. CDR3 sequence: CASSVGSFSGANVLTF. The CDR3 region has the DNA TGTGCCAGCAGTGTAGGGAGTTTCTCTGGGGCCAACGTCCTGACTTTC. Variable domain in full (rest from reference TRBV2 and TRBJ2-6): EPEVTQTPSHQVTQMGQEVILRCVPISNHLYFYWYRQILGQKVEFLVSFYNNEISEKSEIFDDQFSVERPDGSNFTLKIRSTKLEDSAMYFCASSVGSFSGANVLTFGAGSRLTVL.

The chain couples TRBV4-3 to TRBJ1-2; 9 nucleotides line up with TRBD1. The trim removed 4 bases at V and 7 bases at J, leaving 4 bases unmatched. The CDR3 spans 13 residues. Germline CDR1 reads LGHNA; CDR2 reads YSLEER. The CDR3 sequence: CASSPDRGLGYTF. The CDR3 DNA reads TGCGCCAGCAGCCCGGACAGGGGTCTTGGCTACACCTTC.

V and J are TRBV30 and TRBJ1-5; D remains unclear. CDR1 is GTSNPN and CDR2 is SVGIG in the germline V gene (reference sequence). The germline V and J ends were trimmed by 7 bases and 0 bases, with 16 bases remaining between them. CDR3 length: 15 residues. Here the CDR3 reads CAFSAGFYSNQPQHF. For the CDR3, the DNA is TGTGCCTTCTCCGCCGGGTTCTATAGCAATCAGCCCCAGCATTTT.

V and J are TRBV7-8 and TRBJ2-7; 8 bases match TRBD1. With 1 base clipped from V and 6 bases from J, the junction kept 8 bases outside the gene matches. CDR1 and CDR2 (germline): SGHVS, FQNEAQ. CDR3 length: 15 residues. In DNA, the CDR3 is TGTGCCAGCAGCTTAGGAGGTCAGGGGGCAGGCGAGCAGTACTTC. Residues: CASSLGGQGAGEQYF.